A selection of T cell receptor beta chains follows, all from one sample in a study of cytomegalovirus exposure and HLA in healthy donors. Here immunoSEQ multiplex PCR was the method, and the copy in TCRdb shows in-frame clones only, minus some. The table lists roughly 180,000 clones, approximately 80% of them singletons. Sequencing used PBMCs. Receptor source: a man aged 25 to 45 in good health and CMV-seronegative. Both conserved end residues are part of each CDR3. A D gene is named only where the DNA matches it firmly. Clone size is shown for a subset of rows, as once, few, many or a class of expanded clone.

CDR3nt	CDR3aa	d_gene	v_gene	j_gene	abundance
TGTGCCTGGAGTGTACGGGCAGGGGGAAGGGAGACCCAGTACTTC	CAWSVRAGGRETQYF	TRBD1	TRBV30	TRBJ2-5	-
TGCGCCAGCAGCCTCCGACAGGGGGTTTCCTACGAGCAGTACTTC	CASSLRQGVSYEQYF	TRBD1	TRBV4-1	TRBJ2-7	-
TGTGCCAGCAGCCAAGATGCTAGCGGAGACTACGAGCAGTACTTC	CASSQDASGDYEQYF	TRBD2	TRBV4-2	TRBJ2-7	-
TGTGCCAGCAAATTCCGCTCTGGAAACACCATATATTTT	CASKFRSGNTIYF	-	TRBV6-5	TRBJ1-3	few
TGTGCCAGCAGCTCATACGGGACAGTCAGGGAAGCTTTCTTT	CASSSYGTVREAFF	TRBD1	TRBV5-8	TRBJ1-1	-
TGTGCCAGTAGTATAGAACCTGGCCCCTATGGCTACACCTTC	CASSIEPGPYGYTF	-	TRBV19	TRBJ1-2	-
TGCAGCGTTGACCAGGGCTATGACTATGGCTACACCTTC	CSVDQGYDYGYTF	-	TRBV29-1	TRBJ1-2	-
TGTGCCATCAGTGAAGAGGGTCCCTCTTCCTACGAGCAGTACTTC	CAISEEGPSSYEQYF	-	TRBV10-3	TRBJ2-7	-
TGTGCCAGCAGCTTAGGGGGTGGGGGGGGTTCTTACAATGAGCAGTTCTTC	CASSLGGGGGSYNEQFF	TRBD2	TRBV11-3	TRBJ2-1	-
TGCAGCGTTCAAGCGGGAGGGCCCATCCAGTACTTC	CSVQAGGPIQYF	TRBD2	TRBV29-1	TRBJ2-5	once
TGTGCCAGCAGTTTAGCCGGACAGGGGAGCTCCTACGAGCAGTACTTC	CASSLAGQGSSYEQYF	TRBD1	TRBV28	TRBJ2-7	-
TGCGCCAGCAGCCAAGAACGACTAGCGGGCACCCCCTACGAGCAGTACTTC	CASSQERLAGTPYEQYF	TRBD2	TRBV4-3	TRBJ2-7	-
TGTGCCAGCAGCTTATCCGATATGCGACAGGGCTCCTACGAGCAGTACTTC	CASSLSDMRQGSYEQYF	TRBD1	TRBV7-6	TRBJ2-7	-
TGTGCCACGATTTCCGGGACAGGGGGGACTAACCAGCCCCAGCATTTT	CATISGTGGTNQPQHF	TRBD1	TRBV19	TRBJ1-5	once
TGTGCCAGCAGCTTTACAGGGGGCCTGAACACTGAAGCTTTCTTT	CASSFTGGLNTEAFF	TRBD1	TRBV7-2	TRBJ1-1	-
TGTGCCAGCAGTTTTAGGGACAGCGTATATAGCAATCAGCCCCAGCATTTT	CASSFRDSVYSNQPQHF	TRBD1	TRBV28	TRBJ1-5	few
TGCGCCAGCAGCCAACAAGGGGAGAACACTGAAGCTTTCTTT	CASSQQGENTEAFF	-	TRBV4-3	TRBJ1-1	-
TGTGCCAGCTCACCGGGACAGCCCCTTGCCCACGAGCAGTACTTC	CASSPGQPLAHEQYF	TRBD1	TRBV18	TRBJ2-7	-
TGTGCCAGCAGCTATGACAGCTATGGCTACACCTTC	CASSYDSYGYTF	-	TRBV7-8	TRBJ1-2	-